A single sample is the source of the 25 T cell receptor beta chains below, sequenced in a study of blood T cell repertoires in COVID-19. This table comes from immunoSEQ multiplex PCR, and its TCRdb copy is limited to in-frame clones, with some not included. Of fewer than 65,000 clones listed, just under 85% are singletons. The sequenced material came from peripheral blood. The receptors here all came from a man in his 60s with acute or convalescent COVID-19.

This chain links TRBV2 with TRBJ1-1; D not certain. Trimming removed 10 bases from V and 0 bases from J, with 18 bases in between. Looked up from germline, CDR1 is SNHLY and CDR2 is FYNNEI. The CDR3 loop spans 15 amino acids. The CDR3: CATERGEGMNTEAFF. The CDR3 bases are TGTGCCACTGAGCGGGGTGAAGGCATGAACACTGAAGCTTTCTTT.

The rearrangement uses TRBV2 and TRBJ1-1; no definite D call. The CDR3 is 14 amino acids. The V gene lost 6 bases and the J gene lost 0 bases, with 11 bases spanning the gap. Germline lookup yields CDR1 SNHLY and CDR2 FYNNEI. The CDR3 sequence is CASREDGVNTEAFF. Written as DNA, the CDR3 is TGTGCCAGCAGGGAGGATGGGGTGAACACTGAAGCTTTCTTT.

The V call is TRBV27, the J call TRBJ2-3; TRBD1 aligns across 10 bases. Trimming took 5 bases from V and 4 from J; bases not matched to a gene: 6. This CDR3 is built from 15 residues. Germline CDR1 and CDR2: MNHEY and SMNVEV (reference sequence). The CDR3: CASSRRQGAADTQYF. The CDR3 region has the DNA TGTGCCAGCAGTCGCCGACAGGGGGCAGCAGATACGCAGTATTTT.

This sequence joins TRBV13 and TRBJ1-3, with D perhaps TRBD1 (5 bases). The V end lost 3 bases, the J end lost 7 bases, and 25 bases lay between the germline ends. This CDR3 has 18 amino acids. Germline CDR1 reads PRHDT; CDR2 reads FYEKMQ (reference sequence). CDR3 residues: CASSLERRGTEDWNTIYF. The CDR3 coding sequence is TGTGCCAGCAGCTTGGAGCGCCGGGGGACGGAGGATTGGAACACCATATATTTT.

CDR3 nucleotide sequence: TGTGCCAGCACCTCGGGGGGCGCGGACACTGAAGCTTTCTTT. Translated, it gives CASTSGGADTEAFF. V usage is TRBV9 and J usage is TRBJ1-1; tentatively, D is TRBD1 (6 bases). Germline CDR1 reads SGDLS; CDR2 reads YYNGEE. This CDR3 region has 14 residues. V dropped 6 bases and J dropped 3 bases, with 15 bases sitting between them.

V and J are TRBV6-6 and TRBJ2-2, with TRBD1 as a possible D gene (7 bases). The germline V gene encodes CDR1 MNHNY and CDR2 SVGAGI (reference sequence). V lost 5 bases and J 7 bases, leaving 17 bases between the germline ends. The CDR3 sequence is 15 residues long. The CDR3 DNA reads TGTGCCAGCAGTCGGGAGACAGGGTGGATCGGGGAGCTGTTTTTT. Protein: CASSRETGWIGELFF.

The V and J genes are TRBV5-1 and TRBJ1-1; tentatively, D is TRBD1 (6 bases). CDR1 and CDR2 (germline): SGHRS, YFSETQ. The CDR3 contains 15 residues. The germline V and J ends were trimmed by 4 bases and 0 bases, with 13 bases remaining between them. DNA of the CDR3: TGCGCCAGCAGCCTGCGGACAGCAGTGAACACTGAAGCTTTCTTT. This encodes CASSLRTAVNTEAFF.

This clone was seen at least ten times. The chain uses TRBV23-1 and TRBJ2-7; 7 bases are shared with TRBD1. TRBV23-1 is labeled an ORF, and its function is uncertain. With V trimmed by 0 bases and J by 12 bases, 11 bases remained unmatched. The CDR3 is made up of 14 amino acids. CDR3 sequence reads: CASSQSPPRQGTYF. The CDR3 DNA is TGCGCCAGCAGTCAATCTCCCCCGCGACAGGGTACGTACTTC.

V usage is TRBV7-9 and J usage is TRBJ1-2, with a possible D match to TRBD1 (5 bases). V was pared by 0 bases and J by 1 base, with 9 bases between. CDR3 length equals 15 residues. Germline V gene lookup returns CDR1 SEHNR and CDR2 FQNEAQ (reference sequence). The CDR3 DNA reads TGTGCCAGCAGCTTAGCACCCGACAGTAACTATGGCTACACCTTC. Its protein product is CASSLAPDSNYGYTF.

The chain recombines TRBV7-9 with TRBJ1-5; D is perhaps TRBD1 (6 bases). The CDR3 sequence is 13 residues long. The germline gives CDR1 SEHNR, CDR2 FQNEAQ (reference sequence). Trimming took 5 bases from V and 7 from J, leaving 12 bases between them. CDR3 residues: CASSPQGGQPQHF. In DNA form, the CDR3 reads TGTGCCAGCAGCCCACAGGGCGGACAGCCCCAGCATTTT.

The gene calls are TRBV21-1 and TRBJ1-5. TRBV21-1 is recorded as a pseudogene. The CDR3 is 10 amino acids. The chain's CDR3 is CASITGPQHF. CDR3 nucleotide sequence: TGTGCCAGCATCACGGGTCCGCAGCATTTT.

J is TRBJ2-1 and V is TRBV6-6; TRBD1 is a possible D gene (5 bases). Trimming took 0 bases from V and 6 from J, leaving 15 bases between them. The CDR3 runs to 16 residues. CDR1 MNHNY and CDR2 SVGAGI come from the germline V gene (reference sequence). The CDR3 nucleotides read TGTGCCAGCAGTTACTCGTTTCAGGGAAGGCTCAATGAGCAGTTCTTC. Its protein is CASSYSFQGRLNEQFF.

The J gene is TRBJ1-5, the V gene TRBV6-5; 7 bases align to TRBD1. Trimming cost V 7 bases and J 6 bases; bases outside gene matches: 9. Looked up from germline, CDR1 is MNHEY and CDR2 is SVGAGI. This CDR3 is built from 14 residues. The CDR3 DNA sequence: TGTGCCAGCACACTCGGGACAGCAGGTCAGCCCCAGCATTTT. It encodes CASTLGTAGQPQHF.

The CDR3 DNA sequence: TGTGCCAGCAGCTTGGGACAGGGAGGAGATGAAAAACTGTTTTTT. It is translated as CASSLGQGGDEKLFF. The genes are TRBV5-4 and TRBJ1-4; TRBD1 matches 7 bases. Per the germline V gene, CDR1 is SGHNT and CDR2 is YYREEE (reference sequence). This CDR3 is 15 amino acids long. V lost 0 bases, J lost 6 bases, and 5 bases stayed unmatched.

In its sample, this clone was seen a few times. In DNA form, the CDR3 reads TGTGCCAGCAGTTTACCGAGGGGACAGGGGTTGAACACTGAAGCTTTCTTT. Amino acid sequence: CASSLPRGQGLNTEAFF. The chain carries TRBV28 and TRBJ1-1; 10 positions agree with TRBD1. Trimming took 2 bases from V and 0 from J; bases not matched to a gene: 6. The CDR3 is 17 residues long. The germline V gene encodes CDR1 MDHEN and CDR2 SYDVKM.

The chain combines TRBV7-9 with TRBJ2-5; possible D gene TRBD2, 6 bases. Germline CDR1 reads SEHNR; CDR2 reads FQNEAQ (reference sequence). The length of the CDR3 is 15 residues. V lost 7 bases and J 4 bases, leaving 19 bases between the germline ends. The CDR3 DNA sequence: TGTGCCAGCAACGTTGCTGGGGGAGGTGGAGAGACCCAGTACTTC. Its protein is CASNVAGGGGETQYF.

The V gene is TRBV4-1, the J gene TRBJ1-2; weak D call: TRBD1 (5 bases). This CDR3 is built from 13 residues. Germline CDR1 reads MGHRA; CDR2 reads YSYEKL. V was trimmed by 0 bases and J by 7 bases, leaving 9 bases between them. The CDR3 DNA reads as TGCGCCAGCAGCCAAGAGACGGGGGTTGGCTACACCTTC. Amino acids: CASSQETGVGYTF.

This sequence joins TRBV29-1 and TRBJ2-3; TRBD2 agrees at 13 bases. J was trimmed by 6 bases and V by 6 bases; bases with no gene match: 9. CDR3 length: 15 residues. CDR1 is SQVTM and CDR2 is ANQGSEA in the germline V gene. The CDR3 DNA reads TGCAGCGTGGGTACTAGCGGGGGGGCCAGGGATACGCAGTATTTT. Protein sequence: CSVGTSGGARDTQYF.

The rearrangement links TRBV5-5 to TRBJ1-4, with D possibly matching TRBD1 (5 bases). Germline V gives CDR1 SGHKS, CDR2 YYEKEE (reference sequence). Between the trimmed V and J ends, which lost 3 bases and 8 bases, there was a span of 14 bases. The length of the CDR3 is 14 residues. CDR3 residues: CASSSSRGEEKLFF. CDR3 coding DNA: TGTGCCAGCAGCTCATCCCGGGGGGAGGAAAAACTGTTTTTT. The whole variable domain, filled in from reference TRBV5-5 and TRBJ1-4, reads DAGVTQSPTHLIKTRGQQVTLRCSPISGHKSVSWYQQVLGQGPQFIFQYYEKEERGRGNFPDRFSARQFPNYSSELNVNALLLGDSALYLCASSSSRGEEKLFFGSGTQLSVL.

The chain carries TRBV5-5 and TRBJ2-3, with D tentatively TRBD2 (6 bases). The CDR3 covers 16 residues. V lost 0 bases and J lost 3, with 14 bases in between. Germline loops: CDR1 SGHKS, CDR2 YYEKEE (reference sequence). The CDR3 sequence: CASSLAGSGTTDTQYF. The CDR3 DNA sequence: TGTGCCAGCAGCTTGGCAGGTAGCGGAACTACAGATACGCAGTATTTT. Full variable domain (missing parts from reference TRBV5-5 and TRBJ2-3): DAGVTQSPTHLIKTRGQQVTLRCSPISGHKSVSWYQQVLGQGPQFIFQYYEKEERGRGNFPDRFSARQFPNYSSELNVNALLLGDSALYLCASSLAGSGTTDTQYFGPGTRLTVL.

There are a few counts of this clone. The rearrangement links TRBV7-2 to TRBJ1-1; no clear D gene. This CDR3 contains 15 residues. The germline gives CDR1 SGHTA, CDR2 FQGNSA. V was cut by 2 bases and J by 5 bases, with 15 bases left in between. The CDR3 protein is CASSLNLNLETEAFF. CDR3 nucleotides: TGTGCCAGCAGCTTAAATTTGAACTTGGAGACTGAAGCTTTCTTT.

CDR3 in DNA: TGTGCCAGCAGTGGGAACAGGGGAGAGACCCAGTACTTC. Its translation: CASSGNRGETQYF. The chain combines TRBV2 with TRBJ2-5, with 7 bases fitting TRBD1. The germline V gene has CDR1 SNHLY and CDR2 FYNNEI. This CDR3 is 13 amino acids long. Trimming cost V 4 bases and J 4 bases; bases outside gene matches: 3.

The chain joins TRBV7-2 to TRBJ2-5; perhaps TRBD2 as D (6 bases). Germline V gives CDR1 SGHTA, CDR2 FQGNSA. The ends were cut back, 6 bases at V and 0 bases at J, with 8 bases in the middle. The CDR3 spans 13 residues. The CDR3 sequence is CASRGGYQETQYF. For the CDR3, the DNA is TGTGCCAGCAGGGGGGGTTACCAAGAGACCCAGTACTTC.

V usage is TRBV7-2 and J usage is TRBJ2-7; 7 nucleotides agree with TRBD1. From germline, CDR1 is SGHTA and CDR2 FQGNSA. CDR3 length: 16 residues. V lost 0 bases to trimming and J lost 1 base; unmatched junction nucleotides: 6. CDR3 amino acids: CASSLARDRFSYEQYF. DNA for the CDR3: TGTGCCAGCAGCTTAGCTCGGGACAGATTTTCCTACGAGCAGTACTTC.

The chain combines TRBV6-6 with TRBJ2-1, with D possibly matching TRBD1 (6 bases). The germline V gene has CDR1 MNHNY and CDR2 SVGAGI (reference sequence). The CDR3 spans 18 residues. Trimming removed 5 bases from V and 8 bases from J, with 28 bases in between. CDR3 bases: TGTGCCAGCAGTCAGAGGGACGCTGGGCAGGGGATAGGGGATGAGCAGTTCTTC. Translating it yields CASSQRDAGQGIGDEQFF.